This record covers a single TCR beta chain. Its cognate antigen is unknown. A read error may account for a junction end that differs from germline. The data are from a study of cytomegalovirus exposure and HLA in healthy donors. Study context: Drawn from HLA-typed donors, 65 million to 100 million unique TCRs were held in an early data release.

Germline assignment: CDR1 SSHAT and CDR2 FNYEAQ (reference sequence). The CDR3 loop spans 15 amino acids. Primers for the PCR totalled 60 Vbeta and 13 Jbeta. Data came from immunoSEQ multiplex PCR; TCRdb stores just in-frame clones and leaves some out. Of 85,000 to 130,000 clones in the sample, 60% to 80% are singletons; the top ten hold 4.5% to 5%. Study-level findings and limits: Many donors carried some public TCRs, although rarity characterized most TCR sequences. Altogether, some 170 TCR beta chains were recorded as cytomegalovirus-associated.

V and J are TRBV7-7 and TRBJ2-7; 12 bases are a match to TRBD2. Sequencing was performed on PBMCs. This sequence was found in a woman under 30 in good health and CMV-seropositive. Here the CDR3 DNA reads TGTGCTAGCAGCAAGGGACTAGCGGGCTCCTACGAGCAGTACTTC. This sequence encodes CASSKGLAGSYEQYF.